The 8 T cell receptor beta chains in this list originate from one sample, sequenced in a study of regulatory T cells in long-lasting Graves disease. Arm-PCR of CDR3 regions and iRepertoire HTBI primers were used to build TCR beta libraries. TCRdb independently ran MiXCR on the multiplex PCR reads; one entry per CDR3 protein. The sample carries around 250,000 distinct CDR3 sequences, 20% recorded once. The time point is: newly diagnosed GD, antithyroid drugs for less than 3 months. Isolated PBMC RNA provided the starting material for the TCR library. The source material was peripheral blood mononuclear cells (PBMCs), sampled at new diagnosis, from a patient treated with antithyroid drugs. The receptors stem from a female donor with Graves disease.

This clonotype was seen repeatedly, ten times or more. The V and J genes are TRBV24-1 and TRBJ2-1; D is ambiguous. The germline CDR1 and CDR2 sequences are KGHDR and SFDVKD. The CDR3 covers 14 residues. V was cut by 0 bases and J by 8 bases, with 10 bases left in between. In nucleotides, the CDR3 is TGTGCCACCAGTGATTTGTCGAGGTTGGATGAGCAGTTCTTC. Encoded protein: CATSDLSRLDEQFF.

In its sample, this clonotype was seen many times. The rearrangement uses TRBV6-1 and TRBJ1-6; 7 bases are shared with TRBD1. Trimming at V came to 6 bases and at J to 9 bases, leaving 11 bases not matched to a gene. This CDR3 comprises 15 residues. Germline V gives CDR1 MNHNS, CDR2 SASEGT. This CDR3 is CASRTLRGNGSPLHF. The CDR3, as DNA: TGTGCCAGCAGAACCCTCAGGGGGAACGGTTCACCCCTCCACTTT.

This clonotype came up many times. CDR3 sequence: CASSYIGQSGELFF. CDR3 in DNA: TGTGCCAGCAGTTATATCGGACAGTCCGGGGAGCTGTTTTTT. The chain couples TRBV6-2 or TRBV6-3 to TRBJ2-2, with D possibly matching TRBD1 (6 bases). Germline V CDR1 and CDR2: MNHEY, SVGEGT. This CDR3 is 14 amino acids long. V lost 3 bases and J 6 bases, leaving 11 bases between the germline ends.

This clonotype was picked up many times. The chain has TRBV20-1 and TRBJ2-5, with TRBD2 matching 10 bases. CDR3 length equals 13 residues. V shed 6 bases, J shed 3 bases, and the junction held 4 bases outside the gene matches. In germline, CDR1 is DFQATT, CDR2 SNEGSKA (reference sequence). The chain's CDR3 is CSAQTSGEETQYF. In DNA form, the CDR3 reads TGCAGTGCCCAAACTAGCGGGGAAGAGACCCAGTACTTC.

This clonotype was observed many times. The V call is TRBV6-2 or TRBV6-3, the J call TRBJ2-3, with 8 bases fitting TRBD2. This CDR3 contains 15 residues. The germline V gene has CDR1 MNHEY and CDR2 SVGEGT. Germline trimming cut 10 bases from V and 6 bases from J; bases unmatched to any gene: 15. CDR3 loop: CATVLSRGAYDTQYF. CDR3 DNA: TGTGCCACCGTCCTGTCGCGGGGGGCATACGATACGCAGTATTTT.

The chain has TRBV7-2 and TRBJ2-7; TRBD1 is a possible D gene (5 bases). Trimming pared 1 base from V and 2 bases from J, leaving 12 bases between. This CDR3 comprises 15 residues. Per the germline V gene, CDR1 is SGHTA and CDR2 is FQGNSA. The CDR3 DNA reads as TGTGCCAGCAGCTTAGGGGCAGGGATCCCCTACGAGCAGTACTTC. Translating gives CASSLGAGIPYEQYF.

Turning to this clonotype: At one end, the junction sequence differs from germline, possibly due to a read error. This sequence joins TRBV19 and TRBJ1-5; unclear D gene. The V gene's germline CDR1 is LNHDA and CDR2 SQIVND (reference sequence). This CDR3 region has 13 residues. This CDR3 is CASSIADGQPRHF. The CDR3 DNA follows: TGTGCCAGTAGTATAGCGGACGGTCAGCCCCGGCATTTT.

Many counts were recorded for this clonotype. This chain connects TRBV11-2 to TRBJ1-1; D call uncertain. This CDR3 has 13 amino acids. Germline assignment: CDR1 SGHAT and CDR2 FQNNGV. Trimming took 3 bases from V and 1 from J, leaving 6 bases between them. The CDR3 is CASSFWENTEAFF. The CDR3 DNA sequence: TGTGCCAGCAGCTTTTGGGAGAACACTGAAGCTTTCTTT.